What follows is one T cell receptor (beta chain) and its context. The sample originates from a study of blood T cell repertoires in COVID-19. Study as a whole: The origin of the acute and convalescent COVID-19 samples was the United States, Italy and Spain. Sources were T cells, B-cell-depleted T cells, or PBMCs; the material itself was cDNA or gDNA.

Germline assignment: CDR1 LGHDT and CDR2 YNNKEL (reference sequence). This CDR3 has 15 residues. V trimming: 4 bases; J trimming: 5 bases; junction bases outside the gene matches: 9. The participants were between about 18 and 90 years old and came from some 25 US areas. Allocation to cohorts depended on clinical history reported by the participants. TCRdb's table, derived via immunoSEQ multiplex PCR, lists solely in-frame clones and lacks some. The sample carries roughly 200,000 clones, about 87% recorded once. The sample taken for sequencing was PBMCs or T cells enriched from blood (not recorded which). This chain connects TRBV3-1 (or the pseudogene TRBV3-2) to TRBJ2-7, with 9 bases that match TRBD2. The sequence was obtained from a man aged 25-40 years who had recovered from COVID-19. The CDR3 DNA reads TGTGCCAGCAGCCCAACTAGCGGGCGGTCCCACGAGCAGTACTTC. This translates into CASSPTSGRSHEQYF.